Shown below are 27 T cell receptor beta chains from a single sample sequenced in a study of shared clonotypes between healthy human individuals. Measured with immunoSEQ multiplex PCR; TCRdb has only the in-frame clones, and not every one. The data hold 1,500,000 or so clones, with approximately 98.5% observed a single time. Sequenced input: naive CD4+ T cells sorted from blood. As for subset: CD45RA+ positively selected. These receptors were taken from a man aged 25-40 years in good health.

This chain joins TRBV5-4 and TRBJ2-3; TRBD2 matches at 8 bases. Per germline, CDR1 SGHNT and CDR2 YYREEE (reference sequence). The junction had 12 bases not matched to a gene; V was cut back by 3 bases and J by 6 bases. This CDR3 region has 16 residues. Written as DNA, the CDR3 is TGTGCCAGCAGCTCTGGGAGTCTAGCGGGTGTCGATACGCAGTATTTT. Amino acid sequence: CASSSGSLAGVDTQYF.

The table lists this clone with a few counts. Other DNA sequences in this specimen translate into the identical CDR3. The CDR3 here is CASSGSSYEQYF. The CDR3 DNA sequence: TGCGCCAGCAGCGGGAGCTCCTACGAGCAGTACTTC. The gene calls are TRBV5-1 and TRBJ2-7, with a tentative D call TRBD2 (5 bases). V was clipped by 4 bases and J by 0 bases, with 5 bases between them. The CDR3 runs 12 residues. The germline gives CDR1 SGHRS, CDR2 YFSETQ.

This chain links TRBV10-1 with TRBJ2-2; maybe TRBD1 (6 bases). Trimming left V 4 bases short and J 0 bases short, with 12 bases between. CDR1 and CDR2 from the germline V gene are WNHNN and SYGVQD (reference sequence). The CDR3 consists of 16 residues. The CDR3 nucleotides read TGCGCCAGCAGTGTGATCCAGGGGCCGAACACCGGGGAGCTGTTTTTT. It translates to CASSVIQGPNTGELFF.

V is TRBV10-3 and J is TRBJ2-7; TRBD2 matches at 7 bases. The CDR3 is made up of 14 amino acids. Germline assignment: CDR1 ENHRY and CDR2 SYGVKD. The V and J ends lost 7 bases and 5 bases, in that order; junction bases with no gene match: 11. CDR3 protein: CAITEGGSINEQYF. The DNA for the CDR3 is TGTGCCATCACGGAAGGCGGGAGTATCAACGAGCAGTACTTC.

This clone is a singleton in its sample. The V gene is TRBV28, the J gene TRBJ2-5; D may be TRBD2 (5 bases). CDR1 MDHEN and CDR2 SYDVKM come from the germline V gene. Trimming cost V 6 bases and J 4 bases, with 21 bases left between them. This CDR3 region has 16 residues. CDR3 loop: CASSLYRERPRETQYF. Here the CDR3 DNA reads TGTGCCAGCAGCCTCTATCGGGAAAGACCTCGAGAGACCCAGTACTTC.

The chain links TRBV7-7 to TRBJ2-3, with D tentatively TRBD2 (5 bases). Germline V gene lookup returns CDR1 SSHAT and CDR2 FNYEAQ (reference sequence). The CDR3 has 15 residues. Trimming shortened V by 5 bases and J by 0 bases, and 12 bases separated the two germline ends. The CDR3 region has the DNA TGTGCCAGCAGCGGAGGAGTTCGGAGCACAGATACGCAGTATTTT. Its translation: CASSGGVRSTDTQYF.

The rearrangement links TRBV7-9 to TRBJ1-5; D remains unclear. The germline V gene encodes CDR1 SEHNR and CDR2 FQNEAQ (reference sequence). CDR3 length: 14 amino acids. Trimming cost V 4 bases and J 3 bases, with 10 bases left between them. The CDR3 sequence is CASSSPGFNQPQHF. DNA for the CDR3: TGTGCCAGCAGCTCCCCGGGGTTCAATCAGCCCCAGCATTTT.

This clone occurred once. The chain links TRBV4-1 to TRBJ2-7; the D is unclear. Germline-derived CDR1 and CDR2 are MGHRA and YSYEKL. This CDR3 comprises 15 residues. V lost 1 base, J lost 1 base, and 11 bases lay in between. The chain's CDR3 is CASSQVHTNSYEQYF. The CDR3 DNA is TGCGCCAGCAGCCAAGTCCATACTAATTCCTACGAGCAGTACTTC.

This sequence joins TRBV6-1 and TRBJ2-3; possible D gene TRBD2, 5 bases. Trimming stripped 7 bases from V and 0 bases from J, with 8 bases between. The CDR3 runs 13 residues. Germline V CDR1 and CDR2: MNHNS, SASEGT. The CDR3 reads CASIWTSTDTQYF. CDR3 sequence (DNA): TGTGCCAGCATTTGGACTAGCACAGATACGCAGTATTTT.

The gene calls are TRBV9 and TRBJ2-5; D is unresolved. V was clipped by 0 bases and J by 1 base, with 10 bases between them. The germline V gene encodes CDR1 SGDLS and CDR2 YYNGEE. The CDR3 is made up of 15 amino acids. CDR3 sequence reads: CASSVGRWVQETQYF. DNA of the CDR3: TGTGCCAGCAGCGTAGGACGGTGGGTCCAAGAGACCCAGTACTTC.

The chain uses TRBV30 and TRBJ1-1, with a weak D call TRBD1 (5 bases). V lost 7 bases, J lost 10 bases, and 13 bases lay in between. The CDR3 contains 10 residues. CDR1 and CDR2 from the germline V gene are GTSNPN and SVGIG (reference sequence). CDR3 nucleotides: TGTGCCTCGGGACTTCCAGGAGCTTTCTTT. This encodes CASGLPGAFF.

The CDR3 DNA sequence: TGTGCCAGCAGCACCCCGCAGAGGGGCTTGGCCCAGGACACTGAAGCTTTCTTT. Encoded protein: CASSTPQRGLAQDTEAFF. This chain connects TRBV5-4 to TRBJ1-1; tentative D call: TRBD1 (5 bases). The V end was cut by 4 bases, the J end by 3 bases, with 25 bases between. Germline loops: CDR1 SGHNT, CDR2 YYREEE (reference sequence). This CDR3 has 18 residues.

Notes on this clone: The same CDR3 is also encoded by other DNA sequences in this sample. CDR3 sequence (DNA): TGTGCCAGCAGCGTGGGGTCGAGCTCCTACGAGCAGTACTTC. Translation: CASSVGSSSYEQYF. This chain connects TRBV9 to TRBJ2-7; D is undetermined. CDR3 length: 14 residues. Trimming took off 2 bases at V and 0 bases at J, with 9 bases between the two ends. Germline CDR1 is SGDLS and CDR2 is YYNGEE. The variable domain in full, completed from reference TRBV9 and TRBJ2-7, reads DSGVTQTPKHLITATGQRVTLRCSPRSGDLSVYWYQQSLDQGLQFLIQYYNGEERAKGNILERFSAQQFPDLHSELNLSSLELGDSALYFCASSVGSSSYEQYFGPGTRLTVT.

Comment on this clone: The same CDR3 arises from other DNA sequences in this sample as well. J is TRBJ2-7 and V is TRBV19, with D hard to call. The germline V gene has CDR1 LNHDA and CDR2 SQIVND (reference sequence). CDR3 size: 13 residues. V was trimmed by 1 base and J by 4 bases, leaving 8 bases between them. CDR3 nucleotides: TGTGCCAGTAGTATAGGGAGACTGTACGAGCAGTACTTC. Translating gives CASSIGRLYEQYF.

The V call is TRBV18, the J call TRBJ2-2; no clear D. Germline CDR1 and CDR2: KGHSH and LQKENI. The CDR3 sequence is 14 residues long. V was cut by 3 bases and J by 6 bases, with 11 bases left in between. In nucleotides, the CDR3 is TGTGCCAGCTCACCTTCTAGTGGCGCCGGGGAGCTGTTTTTT. Encoded protein: CASSPSSGAGELFF.

The chain is built from TRBV7-9 and TRBJ1-1; D remains unclear. V was pared by 1 base and J by 1 base, with 16 bases between. The CDR3 is 17 residues long. Germline loops: CDR1 SEHNR, CDR2 FQNEAQ (reference sequence). The CDR3 coding sequence is TGTGCCAGCAGCTTAGATCAATTGGGCCGCGGGAACACTGAAGCTTTCTTT. The encoded protein is CASSLDQLGRGNTEAFF.

This chain uses TRBV19 with TRBJ1-1, with 9 nucleotides matching TRBD1. The CDR3 covers 14 residues. After removal of 6 bases from V and 3 bases from J, the junction contained 5 bases not matched to a gene. Germline CDR1 is LNHDA and CDR2 is SQIVND (reference sequence). The CDR3 spells CASRGTGLYTEAFF. DNA of the CDR3: TGTGCCAGTAGAGGGACAGGGTTGTACACTGAAGCTTTCTTT.

The rearrangement uses TRBV4-1 and TRBJ2-2, with D tentatively TRBD1 (6 bases). V lost 4 bases to trimming and J lost 2 bases, with 11 bases between them. Germline values: CDR1 MGHRA, CDR2 YSYEKL. The CDR3 extends over 15 amino acids. CDR3 in DNA: TGCGCCAGCAGCCTCCGGGACACCAACACCGGGGAGCTGTTTTTT. It encodes CASSLRDTNTGELFF.

The chain has TRBV7-9 and TRBJ2-7; TRBD1 matches 10 bases. The V gene end was trimmed by 2 bases and the J gene end by 2 bases; junction bases not matched to a gene: 6. The CDR3 loop spans 16 amino acids. Germline-derived CDR1 and CDR2 are SEHNR and FQNEAQ (reference sequence). The CDR3 loop reads CASSLPPGQGTYEQYF. For the CDR3, the DNA is TGTGCCAGCAGCTTACCCCCGGGACAGGGGACCTACGAGCAGTACTTC.

Turning to this clone: The same CDR3 can be traced to other DNA sequences in this sample. The V gene is TRBV6-1, the J gene TRBJ2-3; 13 bases are a match to TRBD2. Trimming cost V 6 bases and J 4 bases; bases outside gene matches: 4. The CDR3 covers 15 residues. Germline CDR1 MNHNS, CDR2 SASEGT. The CDR3 sequence: CASSPLAGGPDTQYF. CDR3 in DNA: TGTGCCAGCAGCCCACTAGCGGGAGGGCCAGATACGCAGTATTTT.

The J gene is TRBJ2-7, the V gene TRBV9; TRBD2 matches at 7 bases. The CDR3 runs to 14 residues. The V segment lost 0 bases and the J segment 4 bases; nucleotides outside the gene matches: 4. Germline CDR1 and CDR2: SGDLS and YYNGEE. In nucleotides, the CDR3 is TGTGCCAGCAGCGTAGCGGCGGGAGTTTACGAGCAGTACTTC. It translates to CASSVAAGVYEQYF.

The gene calls are TRBV18 and TRBJ2-7; D is uncertain. The CDR3 totals 14 residues. V lost 5 bases and J lost 0, with 11 bases in between. From germline, CDR1 is KGHSH and CDR2 LQKENI. CDR3 nucleotides: TGTGCCAGCTCATCCTCCCCGAACTCCTACGAGCAGTACTTC. Translating it yields CASSSSPNSYEQYF.

In DNA, the CDR3 is TGTGCCAGCAGTTTTGGACTAGCGGGAGGGCCGAATGAGCAGTTCTTC. It codes for CASSFGLAGGPNEQFF. V and J are TRBV28 and TRBJ2-1; 15 nucleotides align to TRBD2. Germline V gene sequence: CDR1 MDHEN, CDR2 SYDVKM. V lost 3 bases to trimming and J lost 7 bases; unmatched junction nucleotides: 4. This CDR3 is 16 amino acids long.

The rearrangement links TRBV10-3 to TRBJ2-3, with D perhaps matching TRBD1 or TRBD2 (6 bases each). With 3 bases removed from V and 2 bases from J, the gap between germline ends came to 9 bases. The germline CDR1 and CDR2 sequences are ENHRY and SYGVKD. This CDR3 spans 14 amino acids. The CDR3 protein is CAISDRGPTDTQYF. The CDR3 nucleotides are TGTGCCATCAGTGATCGGGGGCCCACAGATACGCAGTATTTT.

The chain employs TRBV5-4 and TRBJ2-3; D remains unclear. Trimming shortened V by 0 bases and J by 2 bases, and 7 bases separated the two germline ends. The CDR3 is 14 residues long. Germline values: CDR1 SGHNT, CDR2 YYREEE (reference sequence). This chain's CDR3 is CASSLVRDTDTQYF. CDR3 nucleotide sequence: TGTGCCAGCAGCTTGGTTAGGGACACAGATACGCAGTATTTT.

The chain couples TRBV2 to TRBJ1-5; possibly TRBD1 for D (5 bases). Trimming removed 8 bases from V and 5 bases from J, with 16 bases in between. The CDR3 contains 14 residues. In germline, CDR1 is SNHLY, CDR2 FYNNEI. CDR3 DNA sequence: TGTGCCAGCTCCGACAGTGGGACGTATCAGCCCCAGCATTTT. Amino acids: CASSDSGTYQPQHF.

This clone has just one count. V is TRBV29-1 and J is TRBJ2-7; a weak D match, TRBD1 (6 bases). Germline values: CDR1 SQVTM, CDR2 ANQGSEA. The CDR3 contains 13 residues. Trimming took off 5 bases at V and 1 base at J, with 12 bases between the two ends. CDR3 in amino acids: CSVKGVVSYEQYF. The CDR3 region has the DNA TGCAGCGTTAAGGGGGTCGTATCCTACGAGCAGTACTTC.